This note documents a single T cell receptor beta chain sequence. The antigen is unknown. Investigators amplified TCR beta CDR3 regions from RNA transcripts. Second-round multiplex PCR followed a first-round RT-PCR using HTBI primers. TCRdb processed the multiplex PCR reads anew with MiXCR; each CDR3 protein has one entry. The sample contains almost 750,000 distinct CDR3 sequences, 40% of which appear only once. The sample belongs to a study of Graves' ophthalmopathy and Graves' hyperthyroidism. Study context: Peripheral blood collection took place at initial diagnosis, before any treatment. Study-level results: A model of 13 signatures distinguished ophthalmopathy from stable hyperthyroidism at approximately 90% sensitivity and 81.08% specificity.

CDR1 and CDR2 from the germline V gene are SQVTM and ANQGSEA. The germline V and J ends were trimmed by 8 bases and 7 bases, with 15 bases remaining between them. The CDR3 spans 12 residues. The chain is built from TRBV29-1 and TRBJ1-5; a weak D match, TRBD1 (5 bases). The sample was peripheral blood. The TCR sequence derives from an adult man with Graves' ophthalmopathy. In nucleotides, the CDR3 is TGCAGCTTAGGACAAAATGGGCAGCCCCAGCATTTT. This gives the protein CSLGQNGQPQHF.